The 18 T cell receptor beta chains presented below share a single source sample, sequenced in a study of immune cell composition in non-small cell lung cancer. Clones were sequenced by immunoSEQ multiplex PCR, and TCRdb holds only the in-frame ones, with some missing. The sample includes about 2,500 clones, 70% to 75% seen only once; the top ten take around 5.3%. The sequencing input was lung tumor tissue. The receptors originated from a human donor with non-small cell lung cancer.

The CDR3, as DNA: TGCAGCGTTTTCACTAACTATGGCTACACCTTC. Translating gives CSVFTNYGYTF. The rearrangement links TRBV29-1 to TRBJ1-2, with D uncertain. The CDR3 extends over 11 amino acids. Trimming took off 5 bases at V and 0 bases at J, with 4 bases between the two ends. CDR1 and CDR2 from the germline V gene are SQVTM and ANQGSEA.

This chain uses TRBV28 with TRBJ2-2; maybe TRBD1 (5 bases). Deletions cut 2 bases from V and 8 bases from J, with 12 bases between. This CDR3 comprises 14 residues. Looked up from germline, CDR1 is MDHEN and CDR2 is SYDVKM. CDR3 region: CASSLPRAWGELFF. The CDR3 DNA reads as TGTGCCAGCAGTTTACCCAGGGCGTGGGGGGAGCTGTTTTTT. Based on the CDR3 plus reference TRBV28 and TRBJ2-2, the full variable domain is DVKVTQSSRYLVKRTGEKVFLECVQDMDHENMFWYRQDPGLGLRLIYFSYDVKMKEKGDIPEGYSVSREKKERFSLILESASTNQTSMYLCASSLPRAWGELFFGEGSRLTVL.

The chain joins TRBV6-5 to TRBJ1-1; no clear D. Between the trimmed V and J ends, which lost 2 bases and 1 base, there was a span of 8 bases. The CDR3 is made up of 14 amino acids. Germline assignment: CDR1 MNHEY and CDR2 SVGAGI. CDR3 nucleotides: TGTGCCAGCAGTTACAGTCACAAGAACACTGAAGCTTTCTTT. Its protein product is CASSYSHKNTEAFF.

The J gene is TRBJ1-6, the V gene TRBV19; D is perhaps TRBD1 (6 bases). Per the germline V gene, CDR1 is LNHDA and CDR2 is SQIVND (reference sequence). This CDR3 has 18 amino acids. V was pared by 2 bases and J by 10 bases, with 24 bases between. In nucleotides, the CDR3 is TGTGCCAGTAGTATACTCGCCCCGGGCCAGGGGACGGCCTCACCCCTCCACTTT. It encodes CASSILAPGQGTASPLHF.

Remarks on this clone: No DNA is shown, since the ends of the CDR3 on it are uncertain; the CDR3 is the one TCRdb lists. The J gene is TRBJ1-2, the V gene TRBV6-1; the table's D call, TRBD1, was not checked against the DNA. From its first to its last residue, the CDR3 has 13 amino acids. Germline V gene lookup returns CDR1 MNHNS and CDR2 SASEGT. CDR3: CASILDSHYGYTF.

In nucleotides, the CDR3 is TGTGCCACTCTCCCACAGGGGTTTTCCTACGAGCAGTACTTC. This codes for CATLPQGFSYEQYF. The V gene is TRBV28, the J gene TRBJ2-7; TRBD1 matches 7 bases. The CDR3 extends over 14 amino acids. Losses at the gene ends were 10 bases for V and 1 base for J; bases not matched to a gene: 10. Germline V gene data show CDR1 as MDHEN and CDR2 as SYDVKM. The variable domain in full, completed from reference TRBV28 and TRBJ2-7, reads DVKVTQSSRYLVKRTGEKVFLECVQDMDHENMFWYRQDPGLGLRLIYFSYDVKMKEKGDIPEGYSVSREKKERFSLILESASTNQTSMYLCATLPQGFSYEQYFGPGTRLTVT.

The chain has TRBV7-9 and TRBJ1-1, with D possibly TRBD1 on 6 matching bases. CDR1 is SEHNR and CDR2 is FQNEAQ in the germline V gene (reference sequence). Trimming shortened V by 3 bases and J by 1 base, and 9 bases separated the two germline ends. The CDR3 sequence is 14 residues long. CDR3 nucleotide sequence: TGTGCCAGCAGCTTCGGGACACCGAACACTGAAGCTTTCTTT. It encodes CASSFGTPNTEAFF. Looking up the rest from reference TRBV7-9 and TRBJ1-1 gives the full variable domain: DTGVSQNPRHKITKRGQNVTFRCDPISEHNRLYWYRQTLGQGPEFLTYFQNEAQLEKSRLLSDRFSAERPKGSFSTLEIQRTEQGDSAMYLCASSFGTPNTEAFFGQGTRLTVV.

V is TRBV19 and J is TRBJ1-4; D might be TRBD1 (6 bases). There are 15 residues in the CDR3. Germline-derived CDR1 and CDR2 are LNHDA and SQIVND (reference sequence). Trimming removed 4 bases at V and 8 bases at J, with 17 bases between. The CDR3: CASSKIQGGREKLFF. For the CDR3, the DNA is TGTGCCAGTAGTAAGATACAGGGAGGGCGGGAAAAACTGTTTTTT.

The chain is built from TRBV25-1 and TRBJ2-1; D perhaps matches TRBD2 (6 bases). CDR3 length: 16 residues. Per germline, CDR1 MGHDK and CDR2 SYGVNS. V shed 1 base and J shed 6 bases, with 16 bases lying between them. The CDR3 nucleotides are TGTGCCAGCAGTGAATTCTTGGGGACTCATGTCAATGAGCAGTTCTTC. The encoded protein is CASSEFLGTHVNEQFF.

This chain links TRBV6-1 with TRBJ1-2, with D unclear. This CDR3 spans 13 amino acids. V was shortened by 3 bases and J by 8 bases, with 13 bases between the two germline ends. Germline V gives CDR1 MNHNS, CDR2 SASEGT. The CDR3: CASSETAVLGYTF. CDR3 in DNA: TGTGCCAGCAGTGAGACGGCGGTTTTGGGCTACACCTTC.

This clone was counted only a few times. Here the CDR3 reads CASNGGQENEQFF. The CDR3 DNA follows: TGTGCCAGCAATGGCGGCCAAGAGAATGAGCAGTTCTTC. The rearrangement joins TRBV6-5 to TRBJ2-1; D remains unclear. CDR1 and CDR2 (germline): MNHEY, SVGAGI. This CDR3 is 13 amino acids long. With 7 bases removed from V and 7 bases from J, the gap between germline ends came to 14 bases.

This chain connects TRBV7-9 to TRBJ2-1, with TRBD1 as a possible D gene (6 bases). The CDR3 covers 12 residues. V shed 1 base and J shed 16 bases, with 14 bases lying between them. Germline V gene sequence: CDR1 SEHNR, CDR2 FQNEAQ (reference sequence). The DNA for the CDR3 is TGTGCCAGCAGCTTAGATGCAGGGGTAGAATTCTTC. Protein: CASSLDAGVEFF.

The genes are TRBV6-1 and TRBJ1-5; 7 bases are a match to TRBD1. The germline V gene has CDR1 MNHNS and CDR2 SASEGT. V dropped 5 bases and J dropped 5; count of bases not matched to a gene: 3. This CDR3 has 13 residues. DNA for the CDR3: TGTGCCAGCAGTCTCGACAGGGATCAGCCCCAGCATTTT. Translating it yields CASSLDRDQPQHF.

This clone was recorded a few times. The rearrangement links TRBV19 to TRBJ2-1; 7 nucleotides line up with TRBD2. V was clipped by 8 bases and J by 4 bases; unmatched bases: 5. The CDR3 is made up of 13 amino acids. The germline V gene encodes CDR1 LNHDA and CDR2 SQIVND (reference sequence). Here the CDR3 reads CASRRGEYNEQFF. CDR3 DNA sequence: TGTGCCAGTCGCCGGGGGGAATACAATGAGCAGTTCTTC. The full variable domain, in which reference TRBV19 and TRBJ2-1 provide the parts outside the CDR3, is DGGITQSPKYLFRKEGQNVTLSCEQNLNHDAMYWYRQDPGQGLRLIYYSQIVNDFQKGDIAEGYSVSREKKESFPLTVTSAQKNPTAFYLCASRRGEYNEQFFGPGTRLTVL.

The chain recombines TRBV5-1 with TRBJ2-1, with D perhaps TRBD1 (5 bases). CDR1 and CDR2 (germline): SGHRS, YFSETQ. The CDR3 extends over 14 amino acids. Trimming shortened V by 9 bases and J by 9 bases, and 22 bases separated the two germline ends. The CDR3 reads CATRPGQIRSEQFF. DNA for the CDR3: TGCGCCACCCGTCCAGGACAAATAAGGAGTGAGCAGTTCTTC. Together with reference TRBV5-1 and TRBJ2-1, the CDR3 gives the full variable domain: KAGVTQTPRYLIKTRGQQVTLSCSPISGHRSVSWYQQTPGQGLQFLFEYFSETQRNKGNFPGRFSGRQFSNSRSEMNVSTLELGDSALYLCATRPGQIRSEQFFGPGTRLTVL.

Here the CDR3 reads CASGQPGAASQETQYF. The CDR3 DNA is TGTGCCAGCGGCCAACCAGGGGCCGCAAGCCAAGAGACCCAGTACTTC. The chain has TRBV2 and TRBJ2-5; D possibly corresponds to TRBD1 (6 bases). Germline CDR1 SNHLY, CDR2 FYNNEI. The CDR3 runs to 16 residues. V was cut by 8 bases and J by 1 base, with 20 bases left in between.

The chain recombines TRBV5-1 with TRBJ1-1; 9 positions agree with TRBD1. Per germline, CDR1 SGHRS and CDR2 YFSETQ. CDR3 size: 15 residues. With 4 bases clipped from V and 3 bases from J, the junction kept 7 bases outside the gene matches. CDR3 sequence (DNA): TGCGCCAGCAGCCCTCTACAGGGGGCAGACACTGAAGCTTTCTTT. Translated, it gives CASSPLQGADTEAFF.

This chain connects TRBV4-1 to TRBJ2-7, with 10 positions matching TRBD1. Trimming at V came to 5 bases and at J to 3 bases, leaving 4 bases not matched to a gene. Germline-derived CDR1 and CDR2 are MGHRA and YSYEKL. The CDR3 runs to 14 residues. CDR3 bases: TGCGCCAGCAGCAGCCGGACAGGGGGCTACGAGCAGTACTTC. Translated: CASSSRTGGYEQYF.